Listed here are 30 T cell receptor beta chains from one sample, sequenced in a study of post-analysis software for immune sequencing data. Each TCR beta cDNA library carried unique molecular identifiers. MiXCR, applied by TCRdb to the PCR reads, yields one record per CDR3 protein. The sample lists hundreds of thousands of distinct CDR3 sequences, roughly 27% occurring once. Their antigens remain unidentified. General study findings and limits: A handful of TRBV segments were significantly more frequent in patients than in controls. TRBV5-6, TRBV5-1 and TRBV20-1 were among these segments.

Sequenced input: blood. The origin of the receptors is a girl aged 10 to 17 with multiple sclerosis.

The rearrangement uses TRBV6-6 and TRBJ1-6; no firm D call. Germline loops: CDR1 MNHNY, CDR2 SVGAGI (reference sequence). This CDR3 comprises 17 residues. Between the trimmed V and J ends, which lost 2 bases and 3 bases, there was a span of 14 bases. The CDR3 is CASSYTKTPDYNSPLHF. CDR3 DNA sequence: TGTGCCAGCAGTTACACAAAGACCCCTGACTATAATTCACCCCTCCACTTT.

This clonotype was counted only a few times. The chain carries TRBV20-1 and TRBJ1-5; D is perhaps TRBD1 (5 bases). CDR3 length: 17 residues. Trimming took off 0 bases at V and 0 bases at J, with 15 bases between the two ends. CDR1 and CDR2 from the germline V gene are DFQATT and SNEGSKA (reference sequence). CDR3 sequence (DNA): TGCAGTGCTAGAGATTTGCAGGGAACATATAGCAATCAGCCCCAGCATTTT. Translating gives CSARDLQGTYSNQPQHF.

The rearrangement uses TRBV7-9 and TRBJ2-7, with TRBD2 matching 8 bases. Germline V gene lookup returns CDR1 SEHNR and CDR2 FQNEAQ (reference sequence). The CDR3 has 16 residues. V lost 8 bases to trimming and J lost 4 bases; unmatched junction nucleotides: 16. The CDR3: CASSSGKAGARYEQYF. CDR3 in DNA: TGTGCCAGCTCTTCAGGGAAAGCGGGAGCTAGGTACGAGCAGTACTTC.

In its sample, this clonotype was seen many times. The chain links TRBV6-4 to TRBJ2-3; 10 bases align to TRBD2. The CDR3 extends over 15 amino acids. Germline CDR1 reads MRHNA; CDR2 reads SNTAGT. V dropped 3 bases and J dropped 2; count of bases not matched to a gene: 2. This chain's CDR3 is CASSDTSGATDTQYF. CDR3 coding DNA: TGTGCCAGCAGTGATACTAGCGGGGCCACAGATACGCAGTATTTT.

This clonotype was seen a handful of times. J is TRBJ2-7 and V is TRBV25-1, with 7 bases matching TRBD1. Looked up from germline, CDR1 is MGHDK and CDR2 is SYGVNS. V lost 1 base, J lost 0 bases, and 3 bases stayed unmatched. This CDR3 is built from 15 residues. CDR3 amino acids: CASSEFGTDSYEQYF. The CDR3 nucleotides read TGTGCCAGCAGTGAATTCGGGACAGACTCCTACGAGCAGTACTTC.

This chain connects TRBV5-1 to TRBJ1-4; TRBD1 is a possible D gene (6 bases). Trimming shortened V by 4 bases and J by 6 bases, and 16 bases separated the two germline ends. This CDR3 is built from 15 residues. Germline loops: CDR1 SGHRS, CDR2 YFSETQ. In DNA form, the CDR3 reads TGCGCCAGCAGCCCCTGGGGGGCCACCCATGAAAAACTGTTTTTT. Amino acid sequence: CASSPWGATHEKLFF.

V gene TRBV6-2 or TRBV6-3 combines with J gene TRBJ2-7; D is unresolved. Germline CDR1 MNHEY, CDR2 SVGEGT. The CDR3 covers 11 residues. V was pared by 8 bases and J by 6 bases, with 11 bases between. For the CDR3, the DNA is TGTGCCAGCGGGAAAGGAGCCGAGCAGTACTTC. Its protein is CASGKGAEQYF.

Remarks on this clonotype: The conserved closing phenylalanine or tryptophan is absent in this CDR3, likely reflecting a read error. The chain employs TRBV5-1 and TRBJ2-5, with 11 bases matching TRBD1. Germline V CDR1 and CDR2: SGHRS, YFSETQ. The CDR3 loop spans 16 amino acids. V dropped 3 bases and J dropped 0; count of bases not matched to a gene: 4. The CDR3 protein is CASSYGTGGYQETQYC. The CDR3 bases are TGCGCCAGCAGCTACGGGACAGGGGGTTACCAAGAGACCCAGTACTGC.

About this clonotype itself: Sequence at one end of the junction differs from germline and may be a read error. The DNA of the CDR3 is TGTGCCAGCAGTTTTTGGTCCTATGGCTACACCTTT. It translates to CASSFWSYGYTF. This chain joins TRBV28 and TRBJ1-2; D unresolved. The CDR3 sequence is 12 residues long. Per the germline V gene, CDR1 is MDHEN and CDR2 is SYDVKM.

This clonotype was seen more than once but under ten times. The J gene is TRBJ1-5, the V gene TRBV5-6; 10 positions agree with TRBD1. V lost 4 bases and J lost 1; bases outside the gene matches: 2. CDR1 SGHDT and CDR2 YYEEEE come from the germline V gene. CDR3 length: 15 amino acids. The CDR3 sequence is CASSGGQGSNQPQHF. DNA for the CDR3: TGTGCCAGCAGCGGGGGACAGGGGAGCAATCAGCCCCAGCATTTT.

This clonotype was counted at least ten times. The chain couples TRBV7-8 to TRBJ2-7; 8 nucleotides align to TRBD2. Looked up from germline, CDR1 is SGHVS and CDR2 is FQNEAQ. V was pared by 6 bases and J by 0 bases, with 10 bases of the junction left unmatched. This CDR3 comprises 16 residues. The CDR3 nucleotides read TGTGCCAGCAGGGACGTACGGGGGGGAAGCTCCTACGAGCAGTACTTC. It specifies CASRDVRGGSSYEQYF.

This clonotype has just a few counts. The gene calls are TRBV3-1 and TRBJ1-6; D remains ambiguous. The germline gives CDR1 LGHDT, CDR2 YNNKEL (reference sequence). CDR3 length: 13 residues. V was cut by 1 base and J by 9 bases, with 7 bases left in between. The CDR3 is CASSQGQRSPLHF. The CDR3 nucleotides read TGTGCCAGCAGCCAAGGGCAGCGTTCACCCCTCCACTTT.

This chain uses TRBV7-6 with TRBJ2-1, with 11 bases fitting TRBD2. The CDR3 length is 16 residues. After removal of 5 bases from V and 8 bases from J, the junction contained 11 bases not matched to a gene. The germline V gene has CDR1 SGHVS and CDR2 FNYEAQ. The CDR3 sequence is CASSLPTSGTTDEQFF. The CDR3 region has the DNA TGTGCCAGCAGCCTACCGACTAGCGGGACGACCGATGAGCAGTTCTTC.

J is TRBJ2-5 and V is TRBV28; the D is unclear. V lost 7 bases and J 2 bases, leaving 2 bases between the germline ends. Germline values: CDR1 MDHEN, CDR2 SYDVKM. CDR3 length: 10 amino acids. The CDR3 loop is CASTQETQYF. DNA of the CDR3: TGTGCCAGCACGCAAGAGACCCAGTACTTC.

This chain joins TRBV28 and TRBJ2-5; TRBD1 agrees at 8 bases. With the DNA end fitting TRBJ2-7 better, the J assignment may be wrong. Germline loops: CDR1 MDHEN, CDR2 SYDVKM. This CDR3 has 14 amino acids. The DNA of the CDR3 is TGTGCCAGCAGCCATACTCAACAGGGGGGCGAGCAGTACTTC. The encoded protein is CASSHTQQGGEQYF.

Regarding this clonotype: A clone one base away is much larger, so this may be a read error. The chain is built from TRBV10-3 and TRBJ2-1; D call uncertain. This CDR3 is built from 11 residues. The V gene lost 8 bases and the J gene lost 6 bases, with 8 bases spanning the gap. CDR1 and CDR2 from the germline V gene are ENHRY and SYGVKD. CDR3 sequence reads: CAIQVPNEQFF. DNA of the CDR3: TGTGCCATCCAGGTTCCCAATGAGCAGTTCTTC.

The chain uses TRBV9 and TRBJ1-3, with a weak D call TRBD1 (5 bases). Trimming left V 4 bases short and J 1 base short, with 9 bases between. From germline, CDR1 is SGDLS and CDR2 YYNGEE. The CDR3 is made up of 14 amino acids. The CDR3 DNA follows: TGTGCCAGCAGCATCAGGGCTTCTGGAAACACCATATATTTT. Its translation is CASSIRASGNTIYF. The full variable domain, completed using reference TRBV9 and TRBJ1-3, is DSGVTQTPKHLITATGQRVTLRCSPRSGDLSVYWYQQSLDQGLQFLIQYYNGEERAKGNILERFSAQQFPDLHSELNLSSLELGDSALYFCASSIRASGNTIYFGEGSWLTVV.

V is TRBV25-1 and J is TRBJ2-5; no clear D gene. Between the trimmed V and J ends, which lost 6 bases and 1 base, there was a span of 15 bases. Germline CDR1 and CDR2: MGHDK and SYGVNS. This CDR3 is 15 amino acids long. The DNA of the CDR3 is TGTGCCAGCAGCAAGACGCTGGGCCCCCAAGAGACCCAGTACTTC. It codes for CASSKTLGPQETQYF.

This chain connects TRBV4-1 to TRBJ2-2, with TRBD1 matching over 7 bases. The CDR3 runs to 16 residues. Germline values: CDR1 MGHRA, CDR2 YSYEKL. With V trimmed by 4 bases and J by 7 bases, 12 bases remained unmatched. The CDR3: CASSPTGQSLVGELFF. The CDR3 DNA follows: TGCGCCAGCAGCCCCACGGGACAGTCACTCGTCGGGGAGCTGTTTTTT.

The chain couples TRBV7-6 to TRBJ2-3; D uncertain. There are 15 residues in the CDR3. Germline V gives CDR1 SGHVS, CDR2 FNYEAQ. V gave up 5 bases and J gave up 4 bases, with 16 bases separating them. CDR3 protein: CASSPSYIGSDTQYF. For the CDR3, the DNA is TGTGCCAGCAGCCCGAGCTATATTGGGTCAGATACGCAGTATTTT. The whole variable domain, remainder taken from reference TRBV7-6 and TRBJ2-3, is GAGVSQSPRYKVTKRGQDVALRCDPISGHVSLYWYRQALGQGPEFLTYFNYEAQQDKSGLPNDRFSAERPEGSISTLTIQRTEQRDSAMYRCASSPSYIGSDTQYFGPGTRLTVL.

In nucleotides, the CDR3 is TGTGCCAGCACCTGGGAGGGAAGCTCCTACAATGAGCAGTTCTTC. Its protein is CASTWEGSSYNEQFF. This chain joins TRBV28 and TRBJ2-1; 7 bases map to TRBD2. This CDR3 is 15 amino acids long. The ends lost 7 bases at V and 0 bases at J; junction bases unmatched: 6. Germline V gene sequence: CDR1 MDHEN, CDR2 SYDVKM.

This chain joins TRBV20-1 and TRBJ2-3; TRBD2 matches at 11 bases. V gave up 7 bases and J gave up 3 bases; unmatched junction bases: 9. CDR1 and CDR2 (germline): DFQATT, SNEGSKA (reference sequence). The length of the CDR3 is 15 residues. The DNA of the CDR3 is TGCAGTGGGGGGACTAGCGGTTCTAGAACAGATACGCAGTATTTT. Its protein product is CSGGTSGSRTDTQYF.

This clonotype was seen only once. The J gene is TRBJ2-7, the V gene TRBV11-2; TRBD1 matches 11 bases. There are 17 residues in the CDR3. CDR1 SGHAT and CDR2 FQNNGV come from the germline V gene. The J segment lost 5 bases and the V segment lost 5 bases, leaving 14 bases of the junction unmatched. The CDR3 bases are TGTGCCAGCAGCCGACAGTGGGGGGGGACAGGGGGAGACGAGCAGTACTTC. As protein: CASSRQWGGTGGDEQYF.

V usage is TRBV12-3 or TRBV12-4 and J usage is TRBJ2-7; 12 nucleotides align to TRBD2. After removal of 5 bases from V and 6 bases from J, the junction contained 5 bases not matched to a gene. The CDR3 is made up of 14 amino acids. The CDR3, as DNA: TGTGCCAGCAGTGAGACTAGCGGGGGTTCCGAGCAGTACTTC. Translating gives CASSETSGGSEQYF.

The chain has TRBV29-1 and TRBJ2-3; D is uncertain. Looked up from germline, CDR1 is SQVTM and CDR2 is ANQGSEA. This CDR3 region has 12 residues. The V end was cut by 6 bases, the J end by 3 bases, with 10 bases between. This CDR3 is CSVRSSTDTQYF. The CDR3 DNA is TGCAGCGTGCGTAGTAGTACAGATACGCAGTATTTT.

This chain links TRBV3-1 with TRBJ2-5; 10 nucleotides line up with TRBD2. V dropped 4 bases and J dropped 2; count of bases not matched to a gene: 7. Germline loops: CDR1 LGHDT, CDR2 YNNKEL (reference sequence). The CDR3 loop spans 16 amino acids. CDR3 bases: TGTGCCAGCAGCCTTCAACTAGCGGGGAGTCAAGAGACCCAGTACTTC. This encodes CASSLQLAGSQETQYF.

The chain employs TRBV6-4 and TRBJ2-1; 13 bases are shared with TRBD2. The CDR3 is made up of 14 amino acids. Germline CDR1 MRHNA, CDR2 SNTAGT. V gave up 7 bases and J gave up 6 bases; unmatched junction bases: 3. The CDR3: CASKRTSGSNEQFF. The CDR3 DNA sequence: TGTGCCAGCAAGAGGACTAGCGGGAGCAATGAGCAGTTCTTC.

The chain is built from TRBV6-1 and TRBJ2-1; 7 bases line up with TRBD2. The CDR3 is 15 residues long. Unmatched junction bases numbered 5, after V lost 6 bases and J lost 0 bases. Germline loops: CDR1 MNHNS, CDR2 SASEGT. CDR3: CASRKLAPSYNEQFF. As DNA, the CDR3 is TGTGCCAGCAGGAAACTAGCGCCCTCCTACAATGAGCAGTTCTTC.

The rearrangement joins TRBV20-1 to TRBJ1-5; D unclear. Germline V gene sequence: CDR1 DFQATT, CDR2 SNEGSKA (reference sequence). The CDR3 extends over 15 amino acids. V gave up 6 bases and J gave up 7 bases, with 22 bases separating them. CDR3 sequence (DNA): TGCAGTGCACCCCCCCGGGCGGGTAGGGTCCAGCCCCAGCATTTT. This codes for CSAPPRAGRVQPQHF.

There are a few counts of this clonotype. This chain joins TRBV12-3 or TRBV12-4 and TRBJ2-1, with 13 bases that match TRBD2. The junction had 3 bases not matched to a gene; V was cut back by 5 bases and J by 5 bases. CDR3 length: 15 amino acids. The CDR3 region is CASSAGLAGHNEQFF. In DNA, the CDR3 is TGTGCCAGCAGTGCGGGACTAGCGGGGCACAATGAGCAGTTCTTC.